This T cell receptor (beta chain) was profiled in a study of regulatory T cells in long-lasting Graves disease. Overall study results and limits: TRBV28, TRBJ1-2 and TRBJ2-5 were favored in persistent disease.

The time point was: newly diagnosed GD, antithyroid drugs for less than 3 months. Following extraction of RNA from PBMCs, that RNA was used to make the TCR library. Investigators prepared the TCR beta libraries by applying iRepertoire HTBI primers and Arm-PCR of CDR3 regions. TCRdb reanalysed the multiplex PCR reads using MiXCR and keeps one entry per CDR3 protein. The sample has a few hundred thousand distinct CDR3 sequences; around 19% are singletons. In germline, CDR1 is MNHNS, CDR2 SASEGT. V gave up 2 bases and J gave up 4 bases, with 14 bases separating them. The CDR3 runs to 15 residues. At least ten counts were recorded for this clonotype. What it binds is unknown. The same data also went into a second study, on T cells in Graves' hyperthyroidism and ophthalmopathy. As that study records: Hyperthyroidism, newly diagnosed and lasting under 2 months, affected patients aged 18 to 65.

The chain is built from TRBV6-1 and TRBJ1-2; no clear D gene. The receptor comes from a woman under 40 with Graves disease. The sequencing used peripheral blood mononuclear cells (PBMCs), collected at new diagnosis, from a patient treated with antithyroid drugs. In DNA form, the CDR3 reads TGTGCCAGCAGTGAACCCGCGGCGGCCGTCTATGGCTACACCTTC. Protein product: CASSEPAAAVYGYTF.